This TCR beta chain was sequenced for a study of PD-L1 blockade in urothelial cancer. CDR3 length: 12 residues. Germline assignment: CDR1 LNHDA and CDR2 SQIVND (reference sequence). Trimming left V 11 bases short and J 5 bases short, with 13 bases between. Sequencing used immunoSEQ multiplex PCR; TCRdb keeps in-frame clones, though not all of them. Here the sample spans approximately 110,000 clones, about 85% being singletons. The gene calls are TRBV19 and TRBJ1-5; D is ambiguous. The TCR comes from a man in his fifties or sixties with urothelial cancer. Sequenced material: PBMCs, taken around atezolizumab (anti-PD-L1) treatment. The CDR3 region is CALGRWDQPQHF. The CDR3, as DNA: TGTGCCTTGGGGAGGTGGGATCAGCCCCAGCATTTT. Full variable domain (remainder filled in from reference TRBV19 and TRBJ1-5): DGGITQSPKYLFRKEGQNVTLSCEQNLNHDAMYWYRQDPGQGLRLIYYSQIVNDFQKGDIAEGYSVSREKKESFPLTVTSAQKNPTAFYLCALGRWDQPQHFGDGTRLSIL.